This TCR beta chain was recovered during a study of shared clonotypes between healthy human individuals. CD45RO-negative cells were positively selected for CCR7, leaving out terminally differentiated effector memory CD45RA+ cells. Germline V gene sequence: CDR1 SGHNT, CDR2 YYREEE (reference sequence). Trimming removed 0 bases from V and 4 bases from J, with 11 bases in between. This CDR3 is built from 14 residues. Sequencing used immunoSEQ multiplex PCR; TCRdb keeps in-frame clones, though not all of them. Of some 580,000 clones listed, roughly 98% are singletons. The sequenced sample was naive CD8+ T cells sorted from blood. The origin of this receptor is a man aged 30 to 39 in good health. J is TRBJ2-7 and V is TRBV5-4; weak D call: TRBD2 (5 bases). CDR3 protein: CASSLAGKLYEQYF. The CDR3 DNA reads TGTGCCAGCAGCTTGGCCGGGAAGTTGTACGAGCAGTACTTC.